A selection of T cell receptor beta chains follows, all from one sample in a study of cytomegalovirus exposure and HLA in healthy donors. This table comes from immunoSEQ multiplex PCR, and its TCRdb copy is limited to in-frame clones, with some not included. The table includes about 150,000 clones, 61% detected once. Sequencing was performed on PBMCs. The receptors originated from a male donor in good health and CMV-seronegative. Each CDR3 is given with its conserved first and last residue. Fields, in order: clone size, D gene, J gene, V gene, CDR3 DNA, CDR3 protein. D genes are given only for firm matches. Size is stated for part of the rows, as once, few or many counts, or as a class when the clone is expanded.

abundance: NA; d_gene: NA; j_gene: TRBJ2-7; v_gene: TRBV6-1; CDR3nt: TGTGCCAGCAGTGAAGCAGGCAGACACTACGAGCAGTACTTC; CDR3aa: CASSEAGRHYEQYF
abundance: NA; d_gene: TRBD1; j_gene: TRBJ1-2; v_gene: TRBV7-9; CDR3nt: TGTGCCAGCAGCCCTGACCCGGGACAGCTAGTATTTAACTATGGCTACACCTTC; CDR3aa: CASSPDPGQLVFNYGYTF
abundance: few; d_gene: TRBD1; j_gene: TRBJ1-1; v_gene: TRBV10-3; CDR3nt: TGTGCCATCAGAGGGACAGCGATAAACACTGAAGCTTTCTTT; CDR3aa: CAIRGTAINTEAFF
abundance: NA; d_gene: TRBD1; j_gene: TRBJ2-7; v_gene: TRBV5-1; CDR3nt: TGCGCCAGCAGCCAGCTGGGGACAGCCTACGAGCAGTACTTC; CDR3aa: CASSQLGTAYEQYF
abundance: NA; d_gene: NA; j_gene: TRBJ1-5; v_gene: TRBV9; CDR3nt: TGTGCCAGCAGCGTAGCCGGGGAAAGCAATCAGCCCCAGCATTTT; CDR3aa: CASSVAGESNQPQHF
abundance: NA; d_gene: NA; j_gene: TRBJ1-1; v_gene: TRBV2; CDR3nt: TGTGCCAGCAATCGGGGAACTGAAGCTTTCTTT; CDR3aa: CASNRGTEAFF
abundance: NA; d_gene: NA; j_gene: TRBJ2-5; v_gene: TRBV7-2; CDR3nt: TGTGCCAGCAGCTTAGCTTTGGGCCCCGAGGAGACCCAGTACTTC; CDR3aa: CASSLALGPEETQYF
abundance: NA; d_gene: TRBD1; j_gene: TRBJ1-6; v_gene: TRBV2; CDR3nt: TGTGCCAGCAGAGACAGGGTGCTTAATTCACCCCTCCACTTT; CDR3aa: CASRDRVLNSPLHF
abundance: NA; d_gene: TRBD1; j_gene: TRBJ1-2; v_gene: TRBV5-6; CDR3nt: TGTGCCAGCAGCTTGGCCCAGGGGGCTGGTGGCTACACCTTC; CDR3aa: CASSLAQGAGGYTF
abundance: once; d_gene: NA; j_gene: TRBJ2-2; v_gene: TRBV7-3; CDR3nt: TGTGCCAGCAGCTTAAATCCCGCGAACACCGGGGAGCTGTTTTTT; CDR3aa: CASSLNPANTGELFF
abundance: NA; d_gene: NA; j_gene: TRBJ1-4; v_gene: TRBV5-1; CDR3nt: TGCGCCAGCAGCTACAACCAGGGGTCGGATGAAAAACTGTTTTTT; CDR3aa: CASSYNQGSDEKLFF
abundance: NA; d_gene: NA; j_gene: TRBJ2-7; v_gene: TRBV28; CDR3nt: TGTGCCAGCACCCCGTCAGGTCTGTTACGAGAGCAGTACTTC; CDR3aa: CASTPSGLLREQYF
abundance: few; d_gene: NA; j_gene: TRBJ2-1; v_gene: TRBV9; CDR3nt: TGTGCCAGCAGCGTAGGGGCTAGCGAAATCAAAGGAAATGAGCAGTTCTTC; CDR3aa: CASSVGASEIKGNEQFF
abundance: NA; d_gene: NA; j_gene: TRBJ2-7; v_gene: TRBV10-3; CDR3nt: TGTGCCATCAGTGAAACCCGAGGGTTCCGTCCCTCCTCCTACGAGCAGTACTTC; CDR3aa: CAISETRGFRPSSYEQYF
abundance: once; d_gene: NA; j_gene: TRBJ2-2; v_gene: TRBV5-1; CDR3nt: TGCGCCAGCAGCTACCTGTTGGGGAGGAACACCGGGGAGCTGTTTTTT; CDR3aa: CASSYLLGRNTGELFF
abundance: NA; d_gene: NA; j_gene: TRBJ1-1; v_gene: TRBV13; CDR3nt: TGTGCCAGCAGCCCGACAGGGAACACTGAAGCTTTCTTT; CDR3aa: CASSPTGNTEAFF
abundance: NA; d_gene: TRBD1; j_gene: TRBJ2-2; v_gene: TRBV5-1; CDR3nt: TGCGCCAGCAGCTTGGGGGCCGGGACAGGGGGCTACACCGGGGAGCTGTTTTTT; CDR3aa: CASSLGAGTGGYTGELFF
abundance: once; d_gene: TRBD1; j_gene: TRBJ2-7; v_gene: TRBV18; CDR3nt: TGTGCCAGCTCGTCAAGGGACAGAGAGGGCTCCTACGAGCAGTACTTC; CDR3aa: CASSSRDREGSYEQYF
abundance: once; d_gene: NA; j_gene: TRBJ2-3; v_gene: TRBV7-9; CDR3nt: TGTGCCAGCAGCCAGCAAGGAGGGGGCACAGATACGCAGTATTTT; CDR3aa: CASSQQGGGTDTQYF
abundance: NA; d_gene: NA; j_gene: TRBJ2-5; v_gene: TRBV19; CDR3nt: TGTGCCAGTAGTATGCGGGCAGACCAAGAGACCCAGTACTTC; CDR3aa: CASSMRADQETQYF
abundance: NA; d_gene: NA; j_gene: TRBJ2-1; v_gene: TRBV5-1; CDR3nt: TGCGCCAGCAGCGTGACACTAGCTACATCCAACAATGAGCAGTTCTTC; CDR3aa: CASSVTLATSNNEQFF
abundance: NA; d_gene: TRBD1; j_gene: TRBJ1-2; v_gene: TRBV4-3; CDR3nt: TGCGCCAGCAGCCTTCAGGGGGGACAGACCTATGGCTACACCTTC; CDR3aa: CASSLQGGQTYGYTF
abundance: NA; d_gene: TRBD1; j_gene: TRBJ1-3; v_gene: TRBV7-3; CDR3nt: TGTGCCAGCAGCGCAGACAGGGACCAGACCATATATTTT; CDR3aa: CASSADRDQTIYF
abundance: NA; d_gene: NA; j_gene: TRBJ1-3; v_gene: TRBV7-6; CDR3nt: TGTGCCAGCAGCTTCAGCGGCAGCTCTGGAAACACCATATATTTT; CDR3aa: CASSFSGSSGNTIYF
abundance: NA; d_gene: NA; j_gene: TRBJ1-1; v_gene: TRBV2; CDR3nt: TGTGCCACCAAAGGGAGTGGGTTCCACACTGAAGCTTTCTTT; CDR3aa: CATKGSGFHTEAFF
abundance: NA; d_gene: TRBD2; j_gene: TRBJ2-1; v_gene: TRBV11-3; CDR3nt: TGTGCCAGCAGCTTGTCCCCTAGCGGGGGGGTCTATGAGCAGTTCTTC; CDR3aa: CASSLSPSGGVYEQFF
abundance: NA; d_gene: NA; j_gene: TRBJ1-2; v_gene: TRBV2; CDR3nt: TGTGCCAGCATCCCCCTTTTTAGGGACACATCTAACTATGGCTACACCTTC; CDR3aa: CASIPLFRDTSNYGYTF
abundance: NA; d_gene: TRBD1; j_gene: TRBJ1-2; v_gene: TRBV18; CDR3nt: TGTGCCAGCTCACCATCAGGGACAGGGGGCCGTAACTATGGCTACACCTTC; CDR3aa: CASSPSGTGGRNYGYTF
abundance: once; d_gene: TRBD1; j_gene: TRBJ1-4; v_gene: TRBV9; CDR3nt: TGTGCCAGCAGCGTCTCCCCGGACAGGGCGGGTAATGAAAAACTGTTTTTT; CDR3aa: CASSVSPDRAGNEKLFF
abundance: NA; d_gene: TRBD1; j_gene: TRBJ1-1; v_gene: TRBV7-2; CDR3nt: TGTGCCAGCAGCTCGGGACAGGGTAACCCTGAAGCTTTCTTT; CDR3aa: CASSSGQGNPEAFF
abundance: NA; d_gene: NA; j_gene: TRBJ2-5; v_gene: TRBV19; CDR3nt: TGTGCCAGCAGTATCCAACAGCAACAAGAGACCCAGTACTTC; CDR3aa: CASSIQQQQETQYF
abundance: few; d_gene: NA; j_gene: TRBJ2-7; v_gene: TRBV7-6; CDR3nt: TGTGCCAGCAGCCCGCGAGACAGATCCTACGGCGAGCAGTACTTC; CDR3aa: CASSPRDRSYGEQYF
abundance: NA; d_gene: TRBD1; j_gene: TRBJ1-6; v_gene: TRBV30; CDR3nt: TGTGCCTGGAGTGTACCTAGACAGGGAGGTTCACCCCTCCACTTT; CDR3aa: CAWSVPRQGGSPLHF
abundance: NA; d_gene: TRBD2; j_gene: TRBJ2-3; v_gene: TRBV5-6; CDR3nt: TGTGCCAGCAGCTCACTAGCGGGGACAGATACGCAGTATTTT; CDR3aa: CASSSLAGTDTQYF
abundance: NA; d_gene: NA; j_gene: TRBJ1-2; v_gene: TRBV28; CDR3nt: TGTGCCAGCAGACCGGACAGTATGTATGGCTACACCTTC; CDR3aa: CASRPDSMYGYTF
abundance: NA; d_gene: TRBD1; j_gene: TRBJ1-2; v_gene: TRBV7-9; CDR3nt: TGTGCCAGCAACCTGAACCAACAGGGGAACTATGGCTACACCTTC; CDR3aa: CASNLNQQGNYGYTF
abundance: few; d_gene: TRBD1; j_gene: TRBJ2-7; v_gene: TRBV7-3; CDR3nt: TGTGCCAGCAGCCCTGGAGTCGGACAGGAGAGCTCCTACGAGCAGTACTTC; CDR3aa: CASSPGVGQESSYEQYF
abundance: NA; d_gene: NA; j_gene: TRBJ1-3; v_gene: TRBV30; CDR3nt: TGTGCCTGGAGTCTTGGCGCTAGCTCTGGAAACACCATATATTTT; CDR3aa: CAWSLGASSGNTIYF
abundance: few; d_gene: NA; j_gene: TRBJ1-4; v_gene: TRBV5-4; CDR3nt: TGTGCCAGCAGTTATGGGGCGAGTGAAAAACTGTTTTTT; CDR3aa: CASSYGASEKLFF
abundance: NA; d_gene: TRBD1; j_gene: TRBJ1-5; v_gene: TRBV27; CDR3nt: TGTGCCAGCAGGGCTCGGACAGGGTTTGGCCCCCAGCATTTT; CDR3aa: CASRARTGFGPQHF
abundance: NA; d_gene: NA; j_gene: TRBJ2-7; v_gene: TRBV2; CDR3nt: TGTGCCAGCAGTGACGGGGGCTACGAGCAGTACTTC; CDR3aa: CASSDGGYEQYF
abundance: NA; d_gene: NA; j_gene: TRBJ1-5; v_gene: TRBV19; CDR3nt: TGTGCCAGCCGACTGATGGGTGGGTATAGCAATCAGCCCCAGCATTTT; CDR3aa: CASRLMGGYSNQPQHF
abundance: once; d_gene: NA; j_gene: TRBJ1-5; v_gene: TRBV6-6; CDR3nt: TGTGCCAGCAGAATTACTACCAGTCCCAGCAATCAGCCCCAGCATTTT; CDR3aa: CASRITTSPSNQPQHF
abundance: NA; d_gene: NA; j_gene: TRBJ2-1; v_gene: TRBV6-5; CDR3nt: TGTGCCAGCAGACGGACAGTGTCCCCCTACAATGAGCAGTTCTTC; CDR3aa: CASRRTVSPYNEQFF
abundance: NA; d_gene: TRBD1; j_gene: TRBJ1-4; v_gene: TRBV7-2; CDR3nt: TGTGCCAGCACCAGGACAGGGGGAATGACAACTAATGAAAAACTGTTTTTT; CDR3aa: CASTRTGGMTTNEKLFF
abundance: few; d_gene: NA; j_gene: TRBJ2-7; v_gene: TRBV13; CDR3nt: TGTGCCAGCAGCTTACGCGGACTCCCGTCGGGAGAGCAGTACTTC; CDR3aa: CASSLRGLPSGEQYF
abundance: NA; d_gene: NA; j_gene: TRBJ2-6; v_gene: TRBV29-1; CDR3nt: TGCAGCGTAGAGGGTTTCTCTGGGGCCAACGTCCTGACTTTC; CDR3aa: CSVEGFSGANVLTF
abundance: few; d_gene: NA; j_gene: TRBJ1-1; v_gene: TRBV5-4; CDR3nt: TGTGCCAGCAGCTTGGGGTACAGGGCCGGTATGAACACTGAAGCTTTCTTT; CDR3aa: CASSLGYRAGMNTEAFF
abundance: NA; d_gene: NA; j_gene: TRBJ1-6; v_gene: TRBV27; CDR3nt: TGTGCCAGCGCCCCCTCGGGTCCACTGCGGTTCAATTCACCCCTCCACTTT; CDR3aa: CASAPSGPLRFNSPLHF
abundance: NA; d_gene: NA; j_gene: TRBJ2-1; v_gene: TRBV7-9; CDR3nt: TGTGCCAGCAGCTTAGGCTTTACAGGGAGCGTTTATGAGCAGTTCTTC; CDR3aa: CASSLGFTGSVYEQFF
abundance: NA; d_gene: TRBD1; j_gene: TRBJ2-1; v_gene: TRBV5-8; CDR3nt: TGTGCCAGCAGCACCAGGGGGCGTAGGTACAATGAGCAGTTCTTC; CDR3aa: CASSTRGRRYNEQFF
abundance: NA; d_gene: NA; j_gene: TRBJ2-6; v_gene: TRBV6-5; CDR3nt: TGTGCCAGCAGTTATTCAGGGGACGGGGCCAACGTCCTGACTTTC; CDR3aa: CASSYSGDGANVLTF
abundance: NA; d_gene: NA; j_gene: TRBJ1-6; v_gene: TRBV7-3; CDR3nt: TGTGCCAGCAGCTTATTTCAGGGAGGGGCGAATTCACCCCTCCACTTT; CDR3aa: CASSLFQGGANSPLHF
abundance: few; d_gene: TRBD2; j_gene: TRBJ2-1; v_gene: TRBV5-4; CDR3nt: TGTGCCAGCAGCTTGGGCGGGGGGGCCGGAAATGAGCAGTTCTTC; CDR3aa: CASSLGGGAGNEQFF